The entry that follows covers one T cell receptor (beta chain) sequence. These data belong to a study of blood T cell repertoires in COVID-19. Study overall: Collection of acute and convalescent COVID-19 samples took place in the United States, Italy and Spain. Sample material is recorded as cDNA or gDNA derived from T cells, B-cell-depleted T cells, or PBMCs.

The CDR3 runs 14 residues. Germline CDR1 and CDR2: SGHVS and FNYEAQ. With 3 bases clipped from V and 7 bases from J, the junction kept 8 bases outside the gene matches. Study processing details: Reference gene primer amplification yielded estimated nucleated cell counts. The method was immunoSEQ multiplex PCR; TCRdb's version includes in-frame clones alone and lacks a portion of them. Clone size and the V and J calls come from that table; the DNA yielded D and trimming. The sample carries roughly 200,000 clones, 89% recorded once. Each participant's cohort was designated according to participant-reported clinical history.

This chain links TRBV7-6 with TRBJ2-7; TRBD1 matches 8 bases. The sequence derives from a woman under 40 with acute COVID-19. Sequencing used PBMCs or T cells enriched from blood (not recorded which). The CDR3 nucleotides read TGTGCCAGCAGCTTGAACAGGGGGGAGTGGGAGCAGTACTTC. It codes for CASSLNRGEWEQYF. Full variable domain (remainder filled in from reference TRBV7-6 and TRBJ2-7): GAGVSQSPRYKVTKRGQDVALRCDPISGHVSLYWYRQALGQGPEFLTYFNYEAQQDKSGLPNDRFSAERPEGSISTLTIQRTEQRDSAMYRCASSLNRGEWEQYFGPGTRLTVT.